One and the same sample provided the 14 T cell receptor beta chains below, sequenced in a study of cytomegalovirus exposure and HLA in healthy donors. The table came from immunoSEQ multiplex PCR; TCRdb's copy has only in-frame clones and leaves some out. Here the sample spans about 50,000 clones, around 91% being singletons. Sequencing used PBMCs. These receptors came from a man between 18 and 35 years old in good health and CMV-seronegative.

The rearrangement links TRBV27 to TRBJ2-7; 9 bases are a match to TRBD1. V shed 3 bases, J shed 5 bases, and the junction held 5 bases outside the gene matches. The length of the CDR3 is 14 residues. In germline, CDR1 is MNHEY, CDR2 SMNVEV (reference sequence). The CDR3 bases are TGTGCCAGCAGTTTTAACAGGGGGCTAGACGAGCAGTACTTC. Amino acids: CASSFNRGLDEQYF.

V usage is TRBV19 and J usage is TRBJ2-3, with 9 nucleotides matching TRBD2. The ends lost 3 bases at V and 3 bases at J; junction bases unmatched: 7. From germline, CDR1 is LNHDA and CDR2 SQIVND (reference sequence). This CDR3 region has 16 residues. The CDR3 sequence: CASSILAGSITDTQYF. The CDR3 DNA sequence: TGTGCCAGTAGTATCCTAGCGGGATCGATAACAGATACGCAGTATTTT. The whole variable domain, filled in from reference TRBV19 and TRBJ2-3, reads DGGITQSPKYLFRKEGQNVTLSCEQNLNHDAMYWYRQDPGQGLRLIYYSQIVNDFQKGDIAEGYSVSREKKESFPLTVTSAQKNPTAFYLCASSILAGSITDTQYFGPGTRLTVL.

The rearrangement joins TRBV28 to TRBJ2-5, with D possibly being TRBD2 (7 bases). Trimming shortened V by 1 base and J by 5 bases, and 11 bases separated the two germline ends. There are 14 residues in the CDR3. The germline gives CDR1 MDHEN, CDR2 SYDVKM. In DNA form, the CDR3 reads TGTGCCAGCAGTTTATCGGGGGGCCGGGAGACCCAGTACTTC. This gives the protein CASSLSGGRETQYF.

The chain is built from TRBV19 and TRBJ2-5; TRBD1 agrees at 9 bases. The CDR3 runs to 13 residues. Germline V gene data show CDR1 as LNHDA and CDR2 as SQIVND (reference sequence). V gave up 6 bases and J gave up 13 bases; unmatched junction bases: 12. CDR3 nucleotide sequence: TGTGCCAGTAGCATACCCGGGACAGGGATCCCGTACTTC. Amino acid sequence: CASSIPGTGIPYF.

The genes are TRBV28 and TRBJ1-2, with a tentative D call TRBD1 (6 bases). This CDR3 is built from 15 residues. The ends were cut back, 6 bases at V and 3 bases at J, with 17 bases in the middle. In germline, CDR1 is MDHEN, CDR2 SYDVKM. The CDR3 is CASRRLGRGDYGYTF. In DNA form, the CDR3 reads TGTGCCAGCAGACGTCTGGGGAGGGGGGACTATGGCTACACCTTC.

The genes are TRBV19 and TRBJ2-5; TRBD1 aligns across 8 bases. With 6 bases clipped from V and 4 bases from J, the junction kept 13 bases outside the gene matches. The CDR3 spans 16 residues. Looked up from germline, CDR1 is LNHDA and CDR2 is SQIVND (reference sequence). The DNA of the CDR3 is TGTGCCAGTAGCACAACCGGACAGGGTAGGCGAGAGACCCAGTACTTC. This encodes CASSTTGQGRRETQYF.

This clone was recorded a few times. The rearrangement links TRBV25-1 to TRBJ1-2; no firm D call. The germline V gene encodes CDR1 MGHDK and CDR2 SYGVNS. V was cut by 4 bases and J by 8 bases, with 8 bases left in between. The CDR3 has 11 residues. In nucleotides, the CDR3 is TGTGCCAGCAGTGTAACGGGGGGCTACACCTTC. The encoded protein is CASSVTGGYTF.

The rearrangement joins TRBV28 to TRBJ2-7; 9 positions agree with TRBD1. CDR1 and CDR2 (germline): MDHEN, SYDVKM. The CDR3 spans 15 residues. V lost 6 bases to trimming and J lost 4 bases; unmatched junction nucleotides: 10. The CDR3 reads CASSLDRGSWYEQYF. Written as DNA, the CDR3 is TGTGCCAGCAGCCTGGACAGGGGTTCGTGGTACGAGCAGTACTTC.

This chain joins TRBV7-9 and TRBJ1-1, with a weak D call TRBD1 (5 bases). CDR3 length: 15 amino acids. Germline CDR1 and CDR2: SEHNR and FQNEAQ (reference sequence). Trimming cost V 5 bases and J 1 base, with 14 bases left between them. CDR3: CASSTLSDRNTEAFF. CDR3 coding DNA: TGTGCCAGCAGCACACTCTCAGACAGGAACACTGAAGCTTTCTTT.

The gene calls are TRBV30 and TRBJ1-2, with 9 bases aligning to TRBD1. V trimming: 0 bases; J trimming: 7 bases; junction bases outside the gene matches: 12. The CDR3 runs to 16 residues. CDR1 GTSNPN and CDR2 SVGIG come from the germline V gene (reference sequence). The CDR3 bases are TGTGCCTGGAGTGTAGACCCCGGGACAGGGCGCAGTGGCTACACCTTC. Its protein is CAWSVDPGTGRSGYTF.

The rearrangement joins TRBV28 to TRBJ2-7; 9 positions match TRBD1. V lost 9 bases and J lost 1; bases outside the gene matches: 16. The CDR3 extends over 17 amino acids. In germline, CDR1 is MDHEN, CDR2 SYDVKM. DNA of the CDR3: TGTGCCAGTTCGGTCTGGCCGGGACAGGGAACATCCTACGAGCAGTACTTC. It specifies CASSVWPGQGTSYEQYF. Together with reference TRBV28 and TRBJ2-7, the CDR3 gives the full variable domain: DVKVTQSSRYLVKRTGEKVFLECVQDMDHENMFWYRQDPGLGLRLIYFSYDVKMKEKGDIPEGYSVSREKKERFSLILESASTNQTSMYLCASSVWPGQGTSYEQYFGPGTRLTVT.

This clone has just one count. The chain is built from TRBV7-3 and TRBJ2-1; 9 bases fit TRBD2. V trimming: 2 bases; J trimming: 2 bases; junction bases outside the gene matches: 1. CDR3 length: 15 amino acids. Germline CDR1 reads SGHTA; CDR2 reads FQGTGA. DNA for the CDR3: TGTGCCAGCAGCTTACTAGCGGGGCCCTACAATGAGCAGTTCTTC. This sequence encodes CASSLLAGPYNEQFF.

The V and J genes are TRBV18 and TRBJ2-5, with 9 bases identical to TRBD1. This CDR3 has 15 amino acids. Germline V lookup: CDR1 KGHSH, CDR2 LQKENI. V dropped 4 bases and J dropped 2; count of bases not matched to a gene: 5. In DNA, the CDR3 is TGTGCCAGCTCACAGGGGACAGGGTCTCAAGAGACCCAGTACTTC. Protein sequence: CASSQGTGSQETQYF.

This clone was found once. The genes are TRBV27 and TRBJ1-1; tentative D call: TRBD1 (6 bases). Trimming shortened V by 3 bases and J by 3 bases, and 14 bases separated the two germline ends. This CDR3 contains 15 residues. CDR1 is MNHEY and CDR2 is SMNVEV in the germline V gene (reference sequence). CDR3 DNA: TGTGCCAGCAGTTTTATCAGGGGAGGGTACACTGAAGCTTTCTTT. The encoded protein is CASSFIRGGYTEAFF.